This TCR beta chain derives from a study of cytomegalovirus exposure and HLA in healthy donors. Regarding the study as a whole: TCR sequences were mostly rare, though some public TCRs occurred in many donors.

The germline V gene encodes CDR1 MNHEY and CDR2 SMNVEV (reference sequence). The CDR3 covers 17 residues. The V segment lost 5 bases and the J segment 0 bases; nucleotides outside the gene matches: 9. Measured with immunoSEQ multiplex PCR; TCRdb has only the in-frame clones, and not every one. This table has roughly 73,000 clones, about 95% appearing once. This clone was seen only once. What it binds is unknown. The V call is TRBV27, the J call TRBJ1-1; TRBD1 aligns across 10 bases. Sequencing input: PBMCs. The sequence came from a man younger than 30 in good health and CMV-seronegative. CDR3 in DNA: TGTGCCAGCAGTCCCCGACAGGGGGCAGCCATGAACACTGAAGCTTTCTTT. It encodes CASSPRQGAAMNTEAFF.